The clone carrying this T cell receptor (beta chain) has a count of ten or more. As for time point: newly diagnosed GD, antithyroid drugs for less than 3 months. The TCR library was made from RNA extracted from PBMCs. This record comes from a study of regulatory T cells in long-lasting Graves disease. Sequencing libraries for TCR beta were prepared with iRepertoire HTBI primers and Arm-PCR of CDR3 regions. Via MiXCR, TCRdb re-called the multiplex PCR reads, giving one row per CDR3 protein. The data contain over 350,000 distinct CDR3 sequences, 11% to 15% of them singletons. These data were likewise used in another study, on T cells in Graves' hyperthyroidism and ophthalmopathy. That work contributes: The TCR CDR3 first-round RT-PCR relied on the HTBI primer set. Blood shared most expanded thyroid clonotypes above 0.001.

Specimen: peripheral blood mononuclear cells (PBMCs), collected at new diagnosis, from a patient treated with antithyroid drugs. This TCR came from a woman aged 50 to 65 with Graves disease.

The CDR3 loop is CSVDNTMLAMDTQYF. The DNA for the CDR3 is TGCAGCGTTGATAACACGATGTTAGCCATGGATACGCAGTATTTT. The chain joins TRBV29-1 to TRBJ2-3, with D unresolved. Trimming stripped 3 bases from V and 6 bases from J, with 19 bases between. This CDR3 has 15 residues. Germline V CDR1 and CDR2: SQVTM, ANQGSEA.